This section outlines one TCR beta chain sequence together with its context. This CDR3 contains 18 residues. The germline V gene has CDR1 SGHAT and CDR2 FQNNGV. The V gene end was trimmed by 6 bases and the J gene end by 1 base; junction bases not matched to a gene: 15. The entry originates in a study of PD-L1 blockade in urothelial cancer. Specified time point: pretreatment peripheral blood. The method was immunoSEQ multiplex PCR; TCRdb's version includes in-frame clones alone and lacks a portion of them. The repertoire holds tens of thousands of clones, with 75% to 85% as singletons. This clonotype originated in a man aged 70-80 years with urothelial cancer. Sample: PBMCs, taken around atezolizumab (anti-PD-L1) treatment. The chain employs TRBV11-2 and TRBJ2-1, with TRBD2 identical over 7 bases. CDR3 amino acids: CASRPWGGDRISYNEQFF. The CDR3 nucleotides read TGTGCCAGCAGACCCTGGGGGGGGGACCGGATTTCCTACAATGAGCAGTTCTTC.